The 28 T cell receptor beta chains given below trace back to one sample, sequenced in a study of cytomegalovirus exposure and HLA in healthy donors. PCR employed 60 Vbeta and 13 Jbeta primers. This table comes from immunoSEQ multiplex PCR, and its TCRdb copy is limited to in-frame clones, with some not included. The repertoire includes about 99,000 clones, 65% to 85% of them detected once, and roughly 3% sits in the top ten. Sequenced: PBMCs. Source of these receptors: a man in his forties in good health and CMV-seronegative.

The gene calls are TRBV5-8 and TRBJ1-4, with D tentatively TRBD1 (5 bases). CDR3 length: 13 amino acids. V was cut by 2 bases and J by 12 bases, with 14 bases left in between. Germline CDR1 is SGHTS and CDR2 is YDEGEE. The CDR3 DNA is TGTGCCAGCAGCTTAACCCTCCCAGGGCAACTGTTTTTT. Protein product: CASSLTLPGQLFF. The whole variable domain, filled in from reference TRBV5-8 and TRBJ1-4, reads EAGVTQSPTHLIKTRGQQATLRCSPISGHTSVYWYQQALGLGLQFLLWYDEGEERNRGNFPPRFSGRQFPNYSSELNVNALELEDSALYLCASSLTLPGQLFFGSGTQLSVL.

There are a few counts of this clone. The chain has TRBV7-9 and TRBJ1-1; D unresolved. Trimming cost V 5 bases and J 3 bases, with 10 bases left between them. Per the germline V gene, CDR1 is SEHNR and CDR2 is FQNEAQ (reference sequence). This CDR3 has 13 residues. The CDR3 bases are TGTGCCAGCAGCCCACCCGGGGACACTGAAGCTTTCTTT. It codes for CASSPPGDTEAFF.

The chain links TRBV2 to TRBJ2-4; 12 bases match TRBD2. In germline, CDR1 is SNHLY, CDR2 FYNNEI. Trimming cost V 5 bases and J 0 bases; bases outside gene matches: 2. CDR3 length: 16 amino acids. The CDR3 nucleotides are TGTGCCAGCAGTATGGGACTAGCGGGAGCCAAAAACATTCAGTACTTC. Translating it yields CASSMGLAGAKNIQYF.

The rearrangement joins TRBV11-2 to TRBJ1-3; D gene unclear. Germline assignment: CDR1 SGHAT and CDR2 FQNNGV. The germline V and J ends were trimmed by 2 bases and 4 bases, with 6 bases remaining between them. The CDR3 is 13 residues long. CDR3 sequence: CASSLTPGNTIYF. For the CDR3, the DNA is TGTGCCAGCAGCTTAACTCCCGGAAACACCATATATTTT.

This clone has just one count. The chain joins TRBV11-2 to TRBJ1-4, with TRBD1 identical over 7 bases. After removal of 5 bases from V and 0 bases from J, the junction contained 9 bases not matched to a gene. Germline CDR1 reads SGHAT; CDR2 reads FQNNGV. The CDR3 spans 17 residues. The CDR3 nucleotides read TGTGCCAGCAGCCCTGGGGACAGCTACGCAACTAATGAAAAACTGTTTTTT. Translating gives CASSPGDSYATNEKLFF.

The chain is built from TRBV5-6 and TRBJ1-2; 10 nucleotides agree with TRBD1. The CDR3 is made up of 16 amino acids. The germline gives CDR1 SGHDT, CDR2 YYEEEE. V was clipped by 4 bases and J by 8 bases; unmatched bases: 14. CDR3 sequence: CASSMPPGQGTEGYTF. In DNA, the CDR3 is TGTGCCAGCAGCATGCCACCGGGACAGGGGACGGAAGGCTACACCTTC.

The chain recombines TRBV5-1 with TRBJ1-1; no reliable D call. In germline, CDR1 is SGHRS, CDR2 YFSETQ. CDR3 length equals 15 residues. The ends were cut back, 0 bases at V and 4 bases at J, with 13 bases in the middle. CDR3 residues: CASSLDGQRGTEAFF. DNA for the CDR3: TGCGCCAGCAGCTTGGATGGGCAACGTGGCACTGAAGCTTTCTTT. The whole variable domain, filled in from reference TRBV5-1 and TRBJ1-1, reads KAGVTQTPRYLIKTRGQQVTLSCSPISGHRSVSWYQQTPGQGLQFLFEYFSETQRNKGNFPGRFSGRQFSNSRSEMNVSTLELGDSALYLCASSLDGQRGTEAFFGQGTRLTVV.

The CDR3 loop is CASSLAPTGPSEKLFF. CDR3 bases: TGCGCCAGCAGCTTGGCCCCGACAGGGCCTAGTGAAAAACTGTTTTTT. The rearrangement uses TRBV5-1 and TRBJ1-4, with 7 bases aligning to TRBD1. Trimming cost V 0 bases and J 7 bases; bases outside gene matches: 9. This CDR3 spans 16 amino acids. Germline V gene sequence: CDR1 SGHRS, CDR2 YFSETQ.

The chain has TRBV4-1 and TRBJ2-5; D unclear. Trimming pared 2 bases from V and 5 bases from J, leaving 9 bases between. There are 13 residues in the CDR3. The germline V gene encodes CDR1 MGHRA and CDR2 YSYEKL. CDR3 nucleotide sequence: TGCGCCAGCAGCCAAACCCTCCGGGAGACCCAGTACTTC. Amino acids: CASSQTLRETQYF.

The chain couples TRBV29-1 to TRBJ2-5, with a possible D match to TRBD1 (6 bases). This CDR3 is 11 amino acids long. Germline V gene lookup returns CDR1 SQVTM and CDR2 ANQGSEA. Trimming stripped 2 bases from V and 7 bases from J, with 8 bases between. As DNA, the CDR3 is TGCAGCGTTGAATTGGGGGCGACCCAGTACTTC. Translating it yields CSVELGATQYF. The full variable domain, its missing parts supplied by reference TRBV29-1 and TRBJ2-5, is SAVISQKPSRDICQRGTSLTIQCQVDSQVTMMFWYRQQPGQSLTLIATANQGSEATYESGFVIDKFPISRPNLTFSTLTVSNMSPEDSSIYLCSVELGATQYFGPGTRLLVL.

V and J are TRBV28 and TRBJ2-1; D unresolved. Trimming cost V 2 bases and J 4 bases, with 6 bases left between them. The germline V gene encodes CDR1 MDHEN and CDR2 SYDVKM. The CDR3 consists of 13 residues. This chain's CDR3 is CASSLDTYNEQFF. The DNA for the CDR3 is TGTGCCAGCAGTTTAGACACTTACAATGAGCAGTTCTTC.

V is TRBV5-6 and J is TRBJ1-2, with 10 bases that match TRBD1. With V trimmed by 2 bases and J by 4 bases, 5 bases remained unmatched. The CDR3 loop spans 15 amino acids. Germline lookup yields CDR1 SGHDT and CDR2 YYEEEE. Here the CDR3 reads CASSLAGTGVYGYTF. The CDR3 DNA is TGTGCCAGCAGCTTAGCCGGGACAGGGGTCTATGGCTACACCTTC.

V gene TRBV9 combines with J gene TRBJ1-2; 7 bases are a match to TRBD1. The CDR3 contains 13 residues. V dropped 4 bases and J dropped 4; count of bases not matched to a gene: 4. The germline V gene encodes CDR1 SGDLS and CDR2 YYNGEE. The CDR3 DNA reads as TGTGCCAGCAGCAACAGGGGTGGCTATGGCTACACCTTC. Translated: CASSNRGGYGYTF.

The table lists this clone with a few counts. The rearrangement joins TRBV5-1 to TRBJ1-1; D is unclear. The germline CDR1 and CDR2 sequences are SGHRS and YFSETQ. The CDR3 is 14 amino acids. The germline V and J ends were trimmed by 0 bases and 3 bases, with 9 bases remaining between them. The CDR3 here is CASSLAGADTEAFF. The CDR3 DNA follows: TGCGCCAGCAGCTTGGCCGGAGCAGACACTGAAGCTTTCTTT.

This clone was counted a single time. V is TRBV10-3 and J is TRBJ2-1; the D gene is possibly TRBD2 (6 bases). The CDR3 totals 13 residues. Germline assignment: CDR1 ENHRY and CDR2 SYGVKD. Trimming cost V 8 bases and J 7 bases, with 15 bases left between them. The CDR3 nucleotides are TGTGCCATCGGAAACGGGAGAGTGAATGAGCAGTTCTTC. Amino acids: CAIGNGRVNEQFF.

The genes are TRBV5-1 and TRBJ1-6, with 7 nucleotides matching TRBD1. The ends lost 2 bases at V and 4 bases at J; junction bases unmatched: 0. The germline V gene encodes CDR1 SGHRS and CDR2 YFSETQ. This CDR3 spans 14 amino acids. The CDR3, as DNA: TGCGCCAGCAGCTTACAGGGGTATAATTCACCCCTCCACTTT. Its protein is CASSLQGYNSPLHF.

The rearrangement joins TRBV27 to TRBJ2-1; 11 positions agree with TRBD2. V shed 1 base, J shed 7 bases, and the junction held 0 bases outside the gene matches. The CDR3 loop spans 14 amino acids. Germline V CDR1 and CDR2: MNHEY, SMNVEV (reference sequence). CDR3 in amino acids: CASSLLAGGNEQFF. The CDR3 DNA sequence: TGTGCCAGCAGTTTATTAGCGGGAGGGAATGAGCAGTTCTTC.

In DNA form, the CDR3 reads TGTGCCAGCAGCTCAGGGCTCAGGACTGAAGCTTTCTTT. Protein sequence: CASSSGLRTEAFF. The chain is built from TRBV11-3 and TRBJ1-1; possible D gene TRBD1, 5 bases. CDR1 and CDR2 from the germline V gene are SGHNT and YENEEA. The CDR3 is 13 residues long. With 4 bases removed from V and 5 bases from J, the gap between germline ends came to 11 bases. Full variable domain (missing parts from reference TRBV11-3 and TRBJ1-1): EAGVVQSPRYKIIEKKQPVAFWCNPISGHNTLYWYLQNLGQGPELLIRYENEEAVDDSQLPKDRFSAERLKGVDSTLKIQPAELGDSAVYLCASSSGLRTEAFFGQGTRLTVV.

The chain is built from TRBV6-1 and TRBJ1-1; no definite D call. The germline V gene encodes CDR1 MNHNS and CDR2 SASEGT. Trimming took off 6 bases at V and 10 bases at J, with 12 bases between the two ends. The CDR3 consists of 11 residues. CDR3 sequence (DNA): TGTGCCAGCAGCCCCGAGGGTACAGCTTTCTTT. Translating it yields CASSPEGTAFF.

This chain links TRBV5-1 with TRBJ1-6; weak D call: TRBD1 (6 bases). V lost 5 bases and J 8 bases, leaving 14 bases between the germline ends. This CDR3 spans 14 amino acids. Germline V gene data show CDR1 as SGHRS and CDR2 as YFSETQ. CDR3 coding DNA: TGCGCCAGCAGTTCCGGGACAATAGATTCACCCCTCCACTTT. It yields the protein CASSSGTIDSPLHF. Full variable domain (rest looked up from reference TRBV5-1 and TRBJ1-6): KAGVTQTPRYLIKTRGQQVTLSCSPISGHRSVSWYQQTPGQGLQFLFEYFSETQRNKGNFPGRFSGRQFSNSRSEMNVSTLELGDSALYLCASSSGTIDSPLHFGNGTRLTVT.

CDR3 amino acids: CASSFPGNYEQYF. The CDR3 DNA follows: TGTGCCAGCAGTTTTCCGGGAAACTACGAGCAGTACTTC. V and J are TRBV28 and TRBJ2-7, with D tentatively TRBD2 (5 bases). The germline V gene encodes CDR1 MDHEN and CDR2 SYDVKM. The CDR3 extends over 13 amino acids. Trimming shortened V by 3 bases and J by 3 bases, and 9 bases separated the two germline ends.

The chain links TRBV11-2 to TRBJ2-1; TRBD2 matches at 7 bases. V lost 4 bases, J lost 9 bases, and 3 bases stayed unmatched. Germline CDR1 SGHAT, CDR2 FQNNGV. CDR3 size: 12 residues. The CDR3 DNA reads TGTGCCAGCAGCTATTCTAGCGGTGAGCAGTTCTTC. Translated, it gives CASSYSSGEQFF.

The chain recombines TRBV2 with TRBJ2-5; D perhaps matches TRBD2 (5 bases). The CDR3 totals 14 residues. The V gene lost 8 bases and the J gene lost 3 bases, with 16 bases spanning the gap. CDR1 is SNHLY and CDR2 is FYNNEI in the germline V gene. CDR3 sequence: CASGDRTRKETQYF. The CDR3 DNA reads TGTGCCAGCGGGGATCGGACTCGGAAAGAGACCCAGTACTTC.

In its sample, this clone was seen once. The chain combines TRBV2 with TRBJ2-4; D is ambiguous. The V end lost 7 bases, the J end lost 6 bases, and 7 bases lay between the germline ends. The V gene's germline CDR1 is SNHLY and CDR2 FYNNEI. The CDR3 loop spans 11 amino acids. CDR3 in DNA: TGTGCCAGCACTTTGAGAAACATTCAGTACTTC. It codes for CASTLRNIQYF.

Comment on this clone: The junction differs from germline at one of its ends, possibly a read error. The genes are TRBV2 and TRBJ1-3; 7 bases match TRBD1. CDR3 length equals 12 residues. Germline assignment: CDR1 SNHLY and CDR2 FYNNEI. This CDR3 is CVSRGTDSIPTF. In DNA, the CDR3 is TGTGTCAGCAGGGGGACAGATTCAATACCTACATTT. Supplemented by reference TRBV2 and TRBJ1-3, the full variable domain reads EPEVTQTPSHQVTQMGQEVILRCVPISNHLYFYWYRQILGQKVEFLVSFYNNEISEKSEIFDDQFSVERPDGSNFTLKIRSTKLEDSAMYFCVSRGTDSIPTFGEGSWLTVV.

CDR3 sequence: CASGKEGRYTGELFF. The CDR3 bases are TGTGCCAGCGGGAAGGAGGGAAGATATACCGGGGAGCTGTTTTTT. The J gene is TRBJ2-2, the V gene TRBV6-1; D perhaps matches TRBD2 (6 bases). Trimming shortened V by 8 bases and J by 5 bases, and 18 bases separated the two germline ends. Germline V gene lookup returns CDR1 MNHNS and CDR2 SASEGT. The CDR3 loop spans 15 amino acids.

This clone was counted between two and nine times. The chain links TRBV30 to TRBJ2-6, with D hard to call. V was clipped by 4 bases and J by 4 bases, with 8 bases between them. This CDR3 has 13 residues. Germline V gene data show CDR1 as GTSNPN and CDR2 as SVGIG (reference sequence). CDR3 region: CAWNRGGANVLTF. The CDR3 DNA sequence: TGTGCCTGGAATAGAGGAGGGGCCAACGTCCTGACTTTC.

CDR3 amino acids: CASSFGTVTENTEAFF. CDR3 coding DNA: TGTGCCAGCAGCTTTGGGACAGTCACAGAGAACACTGAAGCTTTCTTT. The chain combines TRBV7-9 with TRBJ1-1; 7 bases line up with TRBD1. Trimming at V came to 3 bases and at J to 1 base, leaving 8 bases not matched to a gene. The CDR3 runs to 16 residues. Germline lookup yields CDR1 SEHNR and CDR2 FQNEAQ (reference sequence).